This T cell receptor (beta chain) emerged from a study of post-analysis software for immune sequencing data. Study-wide results and limits: Five TRBV segments occurring more often in patients than controls included TRBV5-6, TRBV5-1 and TRBV20-1.

V was cut by 1 base and J by 0 bases, with 12 bases left in between. In germline, CDR1 is SEHNR, CDR2 FQNEAQ (reference sequence). The CDR3 is made up of 16 amino acids. TCR beta libraries were prepared from cDNA with unique molecular identifiers. Each batch of roughly 1 to 11 million T cells produced 490,000 or so cDNA molecules. TCRdb re-analysed the PCR reads in MiXCR, keeping a single row per CDR3 protein. Of 740,000 or so distinct CDR3 sequences detected, about 57% appear once; the ten largest clones hold 4% to 5.5%. A note on this clonotype: The antigen remains unidentified. A read error may be the cause here, since a much bigger clone is one base away.

V is TRBV7-9 and J is TRBJ1-1; D not certain. Sequenced sample: blood. The clonotype originates from a girl aged 5-17 years with multiple sclerosis. CDR3 coding DNA: TGTGCCAGCAGCTTAGTGCGGGGTGCCCTGAACACTGAAGCTTTCTTT. Residues: CASSLVRGALNTEAFF.